The source of this T cell receptor (beta chain) is a study of T-cell memory formation after mild COVID-19. Whole-study context: TCR clusters were mostly confined to one donor each.

Details on this clonotype: The target antigen is unknown.

MiXCR was run by TCRdb on the 5' RACE reads, yielding one entry per CDR3 protein. The sample has fewer than 650,000 distinct CDR3 sequences; about 20% are singletons. General study findings and limits: Clones shrinking from day 15 to 85 showed even CD4/CD8 mixes; later expanders tilted CD4+. Memory cells collected pre-infection included some clones that later responded, suggesting cross-reactive memory joined. Clonal second-wave expansions that peaked on day 37 had unconfirmed SARS-CoV-2 specificity.

The source material was PBMCs or a T cell subset sorted from them (not recorded which). The TCR was taken from an adult woman who had mild COVID-19 (a few samples of this study predate the infection). Cell type and time point are not known.

As DNA, the CDR3 is TGCGCCAGCAGCAGTCGGCAGACAGACTATGGCTACACCTTC. It codes for CASSSRQTDYGYTF. The chain is built from TRBV4-3 and TRBJ1-2, with a weak D call TRBD1 (5 bases). Looked up from germline, CDR1 is LGHNA and CDR2 is YSLEER. The CDR3 length is 14 residues. V gave up 5 bases and J gave up 3 bases, with 13 bases separating them.